These T cell receptor beta chains were read from a single sample in a study of blood T cell repertoires in COVID-19. Using immunoSEQ multiplex PCR, the repertoire was profiled, and TCRdb retains in-frame clones only, with some absent. This table has approximately 25,000 clones, 75% to 90% appearing once. The specimen sequenced was peripheral blood. The source is a human donor in a cohort sampled during active COVID-19. The CDR3 runs from the conserved cysteine through the conserved F or W. D genes are given only for firm matches. Clone size is shown for a subset of rows, as once, few, many or a class of expanded clone.

J gene: TRBJ1-2; clone size: .; V gene: TRBV27; D gene: TRBD1; CDR3 length: 15; CDR3 DNA: TGTGCCAGCAGTGGGGGCAGGGGGCGCGCCTATGGCTACACCTTC; CDR3 protein: CASSGGRGRAYGYTF
J gene: TRBJ2-7; clone size: .; V gene: TRBV7-8; D gene: .; CDR3 length: 13; CDR3 DNA: TGTGCCAGCAGCCGGGGGTGGGGAGGAGAGCAGTACTTC; CDR3 protein: CASSRGWGGEQYF
J gene: TRBJ2-1; clone size: .; V gene: TRBV25-1; D gene: .; CDR3 length: 11; CDR3 DNA: TGTGCCAGCAGGAAGGGGTTAGACCTGTTCTTC; CDR3 protein: CASRKGLDLFF
J gene: TRBJ1-1; clone size: once; V gene: TRBV7-3; D gene: .; CDR3 length: 15; CDR3 DNA: TGTGCCAGCAGCTTCGGAACCACCGCGGGCACTGAAGCTTTCTTT; CDR3 protein: CASSFGTTAGTEAFF
J gene: TRBJ1-1; clone size: .; V gene: TRBV7-2; D gene: TRBD1; CDR3 length: 18; CDR3 DNA: TGTGCCAGCAGCCCCCACCCCGGACAGGGGGCGCGGAACACTGAAGCTTTCTTT; CDR3 protein: CASSPHPGQGARNTEAFF
J gene: TRBJ2-3; clone size: .; V gene: TRBV2; D gene: TRBD2; CDR3 length: 17; CDR3 DNA: TGTGCCAGCAGTCGATGGACTAGCGGGACTAACACAGATACGCAGTATTTT; CDR3 protein: CASSRWTSGTNTDTQYF
J gene: TRBJ1-1; clone size: .; V gene: TRBV23-1; D gene: .; CDR3 length: 16; CDR3 DNA: TGCGCCAGCAGTCAATCGAGACAGGCGCTGAACACTGAAGCTTTCTTT; CDR3 protein: CASSQSRQALNTEAFF
J gene: TRBJ1-2; clone size: .; V gene: TRBV11-2; D gene: .; CDR3 length: 13; CDR3 DNA: TGTGCCAGCAGCCCTTCGGGAGGCTATGGCTACACCTTC; CDR3 protein: CASSPSGGYGYTF
J gene: TRBJ2-3; clone size: .; V gene: TRBV28; D gene: .; CDR3 length: 14; CDR3 DNA: TGTGCCAGCAGTTCTGGGGGGTCCGCAGATACGCAGTATTTT; CDR3 protein: CASSSGGSADTQYF
J gene: TRBJ1-6; clone size: .; V gene: TRBV6-5; D gene: TRBD1; CDR3 length: 13; CDR3 DNA: TGTGCCAGCAGAGACAGGGGGAATTCACCCCTCCACTTT; CDR3 protein: CASRDRGNSPLHF
J gene: TRBJ1-2; clone size: .; V gene: TRBV4-1; D gene: .; CDR3 length: 16; CDR3 DNA: TGCGCCAGCAGCCTGGGGCTCAGGGGTGGGGTAGATGGCTACACCTTC; CDR3 protein: CASSLGLRGGVDGYTF
J gene: TRBJ2-7; clone size: once; V gene: TRBV6-6; D gene: TRBD2; CDR3 length: 14; CDR3 DNA: TGTGCCAGCAGCTCGGGACTAGCAGACTACGAGCAGTACTTC; CDR3 protein: CASSSGLADYEQYF
J gene: TRBJ2-7; clone size: .; V gene: TRBV5-5; D gene: TRBD1; CDR3 length: 16; CDR3 DNA: TGTGCCAGCAGTCGCCTAACCGGGACAGGGGGCTTCGAGCAGTACTTC; CDR3 protein: CASSRLTGTGGFEQYF
J gene: TRBJ1-1; clone size: once; V gene: TRBV7-9; D gene: .; CDR3 length: 15; CDR3 DNA: TGTGCCAGCAGGCCTACCGGGACAAGGAACACTGAAGCTTTCTTT; CDR3 protein: CASRPTGTRNTEAFF
J gene: TRBJ2-5; clone size: .; V gene: TRBV7-2; D gene: .; CDR3 length: 14; CDR3 DNA: TGTGCCAGCAGCGCTGGGACAACGGGAGAGACCCAGTACTTC; CDR3 protein: CASSAGTTGETQYF
J gene: TRBJ1-1; clone size: .; V gene: TRBV19; D gene: TRBD1; CDR3 length: 12; CDR3 DNA: TGTGCCAGTAATGACAGGGACACTGAAGCTTTCTTT; CDR3 protein: CASNDRDTEAFF
J gene: TRBJ2-7; clone size: .; V gene: TRBV27; D gene: .; CDR3 length: 15; CDR3 DNA: TGTGCCAGCAGCGTAGCTCATCAGCCTCCCTACGAGCAGTACTTC; CDR3 protein: CASSVAHQPPYEQYF
J gene: TRBJ2-7; clone size: .; V gene: TRBV4-3; D gene: TRBD1; CDR3 length: 15; CDR3 DNA: TGCGCCAGCAGCCAAGATCAACACAGGGGGAGCGAGCAGTACTTC; CDR3 protein: CASSQDQHRGSEQYF
J gene: TRBJ1-4; clone size: .; V gene: TRBV27; D gene: .; CDR3 length: 14; CDR3 DNA: TGTGCCAGCAGCCCATTAGCGGGGAGTGAAAAACTGTTTTTT; CDR3 protein: CASSPLAGSEKLFF
J gene: TRBJ2-3; clone size: .; V gene: TRBV9; D gene: TRBD2; CDR3 length: 16; CDR3 DNA: TGTGCCAGCAGCGCCGCGGGGGATTTTAGCACAGATACGCAGTATTTT; CDR3 protein: CASSAAGDFSTDTQYF
J gene: TRBJ2-1; clone size: .; V gene: TRBV5-1; D gene: TRBD1; CDR3 length: 17; CDR3 DNA: TGCGCCAGCAGCCCCTCATTCGGGACAGGGGGTTACAATGAGCAGTTCTTC; CDR3 protein: CASSPSFGTGGYNEQFF
J gene: TRBJ1-1; clone size: .; V gene: TRBV11-3; D gene: TRBD1; CDR3 length: 16; CDR3 DNA: TGTGCCAGCAGCTTAGTGGGACAGAATTTTAACACTGAAGCTTTCTTT; CDR3 protein: CASSLVGQNFNTEAFF